This TCR beta chain comes out of a study of identical twins (TCRdb year 2016). Looking at the study overall: TCR alpha and beta repertoires from monozygotic twins, unrelated adults of various ages and cord blood were deep-sequenced to test whether fetal clonotypes persist. Replicate twin experiments were performed at different times using different library preparation protocols to rule out contamination.

The library relied on 5' RACE. The sequencer listed for this sample is Illumina HiSeq 2000. A universal primer binding site was introduced by template switching, and a unique molecular identifier was present in the final cDNA, enabling accurate counting of TCR cDNA molecules. First-strand cDNA for TCR alpha and beta chains was synthesized from specific primers in the conserved constant-segment region. To control for contamination, each cDNA library was double barcoded with a SMART-Mk sample barcode plus Illumina barcodes. TruSeq adapter sequences along with Illumina sample barcodes were introduced in two successive PCR steps. The Illumina HiSeq platform was used with custom primers to sequence TCR alpha and beta cDNA libraries. The authors' pipeline ran thus. Unique molecular identifiers were extracted from raw reads with MiGEC, and CDR3 positions were determined with MiXCR. For each individual, recombination models were inferred using an EM algorithm with the repgenHMM and IGoR tools. The analysis of shared clonotypes was done with the tcR package in R, with sharing normalized by the product of cloneset sizes. Out-of-frame nonproductive sequences were analyzed to study raw recombination free of thymic and clonal selection effects. Through fastp at Q25 and MiXCR, TCRdb rebuilt clones from the public reads, retaining in-frame beta chains. Identical CDR3 protein sequences are pooled into one entry, listed with their most common genes and DNA. The V and J calls reflect TCRdb's pipeline rather than the authors' work. This sample holds 450,000 or so distinct CDR3 sequences; about a fifth were observed only once. The ten largest clones represent more than 10% of the sample.

The table lists this clonotype with a few counts. What this receptor recognizes is not known. No much larger clone exists at a distance of one base, and base qualities are not known. Only healthy Caucasian donors were included. The study also sequenced three unrelated non-twin adults: a male aged 18 to 30, a male aged 50 to 59 and a female aged 50 to 59. Miltenyi CD45RO+ enrichment and human naive T-cell isolation kits were used to isolate memory (CD45RO+) and naive T cells from PBMC. Overall study outcomes, separate from this receptor: Recombination models systematically underestimated out-of-frame TCR alpha sharing in monozygotic twins but agreed with sharing between unrelated individuals. Fewer insertions were carried by abundant cord blood beta clonotypes; a weaker similar trend was observed in young adult naive repertoires, while no such trend was observed in memory repertoires. In beta out-of-frame sequences, excess twin sharing was weaker, because having fewer shared sequences lowered the signal-to-noise ratio. Zero-insertion analyses could be partly confounded by invariant T cells such as MAIT and iNKT, though diverse VJ usage argued against such confounding for most clonotypes. Compared with coincidental sharing between unrelated individuals, an excess of low generation-probability sequences was observed among out-of-frame TCR alpha sequences shared between twins. Because the same donors could not be followed over many years, conclusions were based on cross-sectional statistical analysis.

Unmatched junction bases come to 5, with V trimmed by 0 bases and J by 4 bases. The CDR3 sequence holds 16 residues, the cysteine and phenylalanine included. The read is trimmed to its CDR3 DNA, 48 bases read in frame from base 1. Via the germline V gene (reference sequence), CDR1 is DFQATT and CDR2 SNEGSKA. Recombination joined TRBV20-1 with TRBJ2-1, and 11 junction bases match TRBD2. Sequences were obtained from naive T cells sorted from blood. The cell subset or site label, as the study defines it: cells isolated with a human naive T-cell isolation kit. This TCR came from a man between 45 and 60 years old in good health. The sequenced DNA is TGCAGTGCTAGAGATTGGGCTAGCGGGGGGTACAATGAGCAGTTCTTC. Its protein is CSARDWASGGYNEQFF.